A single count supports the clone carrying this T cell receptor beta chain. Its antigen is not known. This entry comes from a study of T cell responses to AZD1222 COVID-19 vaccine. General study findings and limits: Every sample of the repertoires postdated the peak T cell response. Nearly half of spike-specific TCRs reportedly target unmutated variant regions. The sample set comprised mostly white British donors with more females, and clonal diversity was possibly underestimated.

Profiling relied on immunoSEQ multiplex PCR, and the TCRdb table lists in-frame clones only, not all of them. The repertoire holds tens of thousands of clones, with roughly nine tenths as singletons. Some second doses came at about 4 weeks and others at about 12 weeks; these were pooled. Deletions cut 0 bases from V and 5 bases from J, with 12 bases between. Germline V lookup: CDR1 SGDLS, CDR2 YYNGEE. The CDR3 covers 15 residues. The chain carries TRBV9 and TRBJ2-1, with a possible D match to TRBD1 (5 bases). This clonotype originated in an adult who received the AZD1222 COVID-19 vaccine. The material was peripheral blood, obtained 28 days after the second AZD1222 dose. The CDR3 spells CASSVGGRANNEQFF. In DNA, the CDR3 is TGTGCCAGCAGCGTAGGTGGCAGGGCAAACAATGAGCAGTTCTTC.